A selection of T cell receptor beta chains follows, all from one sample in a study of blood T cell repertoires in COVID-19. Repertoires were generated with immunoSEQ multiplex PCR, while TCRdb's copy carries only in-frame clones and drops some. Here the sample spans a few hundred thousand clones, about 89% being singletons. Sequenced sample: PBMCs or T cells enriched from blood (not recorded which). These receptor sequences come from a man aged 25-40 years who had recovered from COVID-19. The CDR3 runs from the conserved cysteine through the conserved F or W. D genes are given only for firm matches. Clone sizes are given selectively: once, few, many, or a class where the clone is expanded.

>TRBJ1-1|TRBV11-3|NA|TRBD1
CASSMTGGTEAFF
TGTGCCAGTAGCATGACAGGGGGCACCGAAGCTTTCTTT
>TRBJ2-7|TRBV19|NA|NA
CASSPDTLSSYEQYF
TGTGCCAGTAGCCCGGACACATTGAGCTCCTACGAGCAGTACTTC
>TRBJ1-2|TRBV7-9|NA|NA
CASSSRDTHYGYTF
TGTGCCAGCAGCTCCCGGGACACCCACTATGGCTACACCTTC
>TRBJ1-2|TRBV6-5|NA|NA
CASSYDYGDRGYTF
TGTGCCAGCAGTTACGATTACGGGGATCGTGGCTACACCTTC
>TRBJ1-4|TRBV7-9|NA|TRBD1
CASSDPRGGATNEKLFF
TGTGCCAGCAGCGACCCGAGAGGGGGCGCGACTAATGAAAAACTGTTTTTT
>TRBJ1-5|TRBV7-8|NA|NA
CASSLEGWQPQHF
TGTGCCAGCAGCTTAGAGGGGTGGCAGCCCCAGCATTTT
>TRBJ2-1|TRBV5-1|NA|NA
CASSLAGGVGQFF
TGCGCCAGCAGCTTGGCTGGCGGGGTCGGGCAGTTCTTC
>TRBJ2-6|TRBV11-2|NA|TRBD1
CASSSWTGGASGANVLTF
TGTGCCAGCAGCTCGTGGACAGGGGGCGCTTCTGGGGCCAACGTCCTGACTTTC
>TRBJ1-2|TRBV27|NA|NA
CASRPAGLGGYTF
TGTGCCAGCAGGCCGGCGGGGTTGGGTGGCTACACCTTC
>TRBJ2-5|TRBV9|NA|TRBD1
CASSVTPTGETTQYF
TGTGCCAGCAGCGTGACCCCCACAGGGGAAACGACCCAGTACTTC
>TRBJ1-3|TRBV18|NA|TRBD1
CASSPLRTGENRGNTIYF
TGTGCCAGCTCACCCCTCCGGACAGGGGAAAATAGGGGAAACACCATATATTTT
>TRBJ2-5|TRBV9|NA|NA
CASLARETQYF
TGTGCCAGCCTGGCTCGTGAGACCCAGTACTTC
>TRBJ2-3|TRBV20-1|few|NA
CSASGFPSSTDTQYF
TGCAGTGCTAGTGGTTTCCCCTCTAGCACAGATACGCAGTATTTT
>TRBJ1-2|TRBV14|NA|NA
CASSPILGGTYGYTF
TGTGCCAGCAGCCCGATCCTGGGGGGTACCTATGGCTACACCTTC
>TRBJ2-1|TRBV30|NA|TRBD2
CAWSGSRGLVAGGPTNEQFF
TGTGCCTGGAGTGGGAGCCGAGGTCTGGTAGCGGGGGGGCCGACCAATGAGCAGTTCTTC
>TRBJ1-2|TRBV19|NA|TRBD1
CASSYRGEGMHGYTF
TGTGCCAGTAGTTACAGGGGAGAGGGTATGCATGGCTACACCTTC
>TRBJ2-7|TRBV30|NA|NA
CAWSDPNYEQYF
TGTGCCTGGAGTGATCCCAACTACGAGCAGTACTTC
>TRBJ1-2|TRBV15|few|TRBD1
CATSSENRGYGYTF
TGTGCCACCAGCAGCGAAAACAGGGGCTATGGCTACACCTTC
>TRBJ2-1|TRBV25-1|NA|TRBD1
CASRGTGVYNEQFF
TGTGCCAGCAGAGGGACAGGGGTATACAATGAGCAGTTCTTC
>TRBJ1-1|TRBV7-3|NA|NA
CASSLNRMNTEAFF
TGTGCCAGCAGCTTAAACAGGATGAACACTGAAGCTTTCTTT
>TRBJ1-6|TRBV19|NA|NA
CASSSLQGRGPLHF
TGTGCCAGTAGTTCGCTTCAGGGGAGAGGACCCCTCCACTTT
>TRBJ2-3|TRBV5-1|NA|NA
CASSLGLASSTDTQYF
TGCGCCAGCAGCTTGGGGTTAGCGTCTAGCACAGATACGCAGTATTTT
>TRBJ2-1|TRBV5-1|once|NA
CASKGEGWVYNEQFF
TGCGCCAGCAAGGGGGAGGGTTGGGTCTACAATGAGCAGTTCTTC
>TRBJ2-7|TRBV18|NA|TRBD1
CASSRQGASYEQYF
TGTGCCAGCTCACGACAGGGGGCCTCCTACGAGCAGTACTTC
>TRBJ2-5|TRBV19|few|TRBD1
CASRGQAGETQYF
TGTGCCAGTAGAGGACAGGCGGGAGAGACCCAGTACTTC
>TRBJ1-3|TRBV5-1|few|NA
CASSEQGTVSGNTIYF
TGCGCCAGCAGCGAACAGGGTACCGTCTCTGGAAACACCATATATTTT
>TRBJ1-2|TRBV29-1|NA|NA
CSVTWRGGGGYTF
TGCAGCGTTACCTGGAGGGGGGGTGGTGGCTACACCTTC
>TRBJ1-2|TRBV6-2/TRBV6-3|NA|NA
CASSYGAGYTF
TGTGCCAGCAGTTACGGAGCCGGCTACACCTTC